This T cell receptor beta chain was sequenced for a study of CD8 T cells in ankylosing spondylitis. This clonotype showed up many times. Its antigen is unidentified. Study observations and caveats: Reactive arthritis synovial fluid and blood previously showed some of these motif variants.

TCRdb itself ran the 5' RACE reads through MiXCR, one entry per CDR3 protein. The profile shows just over 150,000 distinct CDR3 sequences, around 19% of them singletons. The sequenced sample was blood, either unsorted or a sorted T cell fraction (not recorded which). The origin of this receptor is a male donor with ankylosing spondylitis or in good health (not recorded which).

The chain's CDR3 is CSADAQKGVNEQFF. For the CDR3, the DNA is TGCAGTGCTGATGCCCAAAAGGGGGTCAATGAGCAGTTCTTC. The J gene is TRBJ2-1, the V gene TRBV20-1; D may be TRBD1 (6 bases). This CDR3 has 14 residues. Germline lookup yields CDR1 DFQATT and CDR2 SNEGSKA (reference sequence). Trimming took off 5 bases at V and 6 bases at J, with 17 bases between the two ends.